The T cell receptor (beta chain) described here comes from a study of blood T cell repertoires in COVID-19. Study in general: The origin of the acute and convalescent COVID-19 samples was the United States, Italy and Spain. The analysed material was cDNA or gDNA that came from T cells, B-cell-depleted T cells, or PBMCs.

CDR3 length: 14 amino acids. Losses at the gene ends were 8 bases for V and 1 base for J; bases not matched to a gene: 4. Looked up from germline, CDR1 is MDHEN and CDR2 is SYDVKM. Only a few counts were recorded for this clone. Source study methods: Nucleated cell counts were estimated from reference gene primer amplification. Libraries were prepared by immunoSEQ multiplex PCR; TCRdb keeps only in-frame clonotypes and omits some of them. From that table come the V and J calls and clone size; the DNA was used to work out D and trimming. The sample records around 65,000 clones, around 82% being singletons.

The sequencing sample was made of peripheral blood. The chain has TRBV28 and TRBJ2-2; 7 nucleotides match TRBD1. The sequence came from a man aged 80 or over with active COVID-19. For the CDR3, the DNA is TGTGCCAGCGGTCGGACAGGGAACACCGGGGAGCTGTTTTTT. This sequence encodes CASGRTGNTGELFF.